Listed here are 14 T cell receptor beta chains from one sample, sequenced in a study of blood T cell repertoires in COVID-19. The assay was immunoSEQ multiplex PCR, and TCRdb's table has in-frame clones only and misses some. The sample lists 350,000 to 450,000 clones, approximately 90% seen once, with roughly 1.4% in the top ten. The sample comprised peripheral blood. Receptor source: a woman aged 35 to 49 with COVID-19, enrolled during active disease.

The chain couples TRBV6-6 to TRBJ2-7; 9 nucleotides match TRBD1. V lost 4 bases to trimming and J lost 3 bases; unmatched junction nucleotides: 4. Germline CDR1 reads MNHNY; CDR2 reads SVGAGI (reference sequence). The CDR3 runs 14 residues. CDR3 sequence reads: CASSLTGGNYEQYF. In DNA form, the CDR3 reads TGTGCCAGCAGTTTGACAGGGGGAAACTACGAGCAGTACTTC.

This sequence joins TRBV30 and TRBJ1-1; D uncertain. The V and J ends lost 1 base and 1 base respectively, with 7 bases between them. In germline, CDR1 is GTSNPN, CDR2 SVGIG (reference sequence). The CDR3 extends over 13 amino acids. The CDR3 loop reads CAWSAGGNTEAFF. CDR3 bases: TGTGCCTGGAGTGCAGGAGGGAACACTGAAGCTTTCTTT. Full variable domain (outside the CDR3, taken from reference TRBV30 and TRBJ1-1): SQTIHQWPATLVQPVGSPLSLECTVEGTSNPNLYWYRQAAGRGLQLLFYSVGIGQISSEVPQNLSASRPQDRQFILSSKKLLLSDSGFYLCAWSAGGNTEAFFGQGTRLTVV.

The CDR3 loop reads CASSAGWNTEAFF. Written as DNA, the CDR3 is TGTGCCAGCAGTGCAGGGTGGAACACTGAAGCTTTCTTT. The chain uses TRBV2 and TRBJ1-1; weak D call: TRBD1 (5 bases). The CDR3 loop spans 13 amino acids. The germline gives CDR1 SNHLY, CDR2 FYNNEI. V was trimmed by 4 bases and J by 1 base, leaving 7 bases between them.

The chain links TRBV7-3 to TRBJ2-1; D possibly corresponds to TRBD2 (5 bases). The germline gives CDR1 SGHTA, CDR2 FQGTGA. Trimming took off 4 bases at V and 8 bases at J, with 18 bases between the two ends. The CDR3 has 15 residues. The CDR3 sequence: CASSSYSAERDEQFF. The CDR3, as DNA: TGTGCCAGCAGCTCTTATTCGGCAGAGAGGGATGAGCAGTTCTTC.

The sample holds a few counts of this clone. The chain links TRBV18 to TRBJ1-2, with no clear D. Trimming shortened V by 1 base and J by 8 bases, and 14 bases separated the two germline ends. In germline, CDR1 is KGHSH, CDR2 LQKENI. This CDR3 contains 14 residues. The DNA for the CDR3 is TGTGCCAGCTCACCACGGGAGGGCGCGACCGGCTACACCTTC. Translating gives CASSPREGATGYTF.

The rearrangement uses TRBV9 and TRBJ2-1, with 8 bases matching TRBD2. The J segment lost 9 bases and the V segment lost 2 bases, leaving 7 bases of the junction unmatched. The CDR3 spans 14 residues. Germline V gives CDR1 SGDLS, CDR2 YYNGEE. The CDR3 is CASSVSAGALEQFF. The CDR3 nucleotides read TGTGCCAGCAGCGTCTCAGCGGGAGCTCTTGAGCAGTTCTTC.

This chain joins TRBV2 and TRBJ2-5, with no clear D. Germline V lookup: CDR1 SNHLY, CDR2 FYNNEI. The CDR3 is made up of 12 amino acids. Trimming cost V 5 bases and J 4 bases, with 8 bases left between them. The CDR3 bases are TGTGCCAGCAGTCCGACGGGAGAGACCCAGTACTTC. Amino acids: CASSPTGETQYF.

The V gene is TRBV6-2 or TRBV6-3, the J gene TRBJ1-1, with TRBD1 matching 9 bases. Germline CDR1 is MNHEY and CDR2 is SVGEGT. V shed 3 bases and J 4 bases; nucleotides not matched to a gene: 6. CDR3 length equals 15 residues. The CDR3 loop is CASSYRTGVGTEAFF. CDR3 in DNA: TGTGCCAGCAGTTATCGGACAGGGGTGGGCACTGAAGCTTTCTTT.

The chain has TRBV27 and TRBJ1-4; maybe TRBD1 (5 bases). Germline V gene lookup returns CDR1 MNHEY and CDR2 SMNVEV (reference sequence). The CDR3 sequence is 15 residues long. V lost 7 bases, J lost 3 bases, and 15 bases lay in between. The CDR3 sequence: CASTKIGAANEKLFF. CDR3 coding DNA: TGTGCCAGCACTAAAATAGGGGCGGCTAATGAAAAACTGTTTTTT.

V and J are TRBV27 and TRBJ2-1; D unresolved. This CDR3 contains 12 residues. Trimming left V 4 bases short and J 10 bases short, with 11 bases between. In germline, CDR1 is MNHEY, CDR2 SMNVEV (reference sequence). CDR3 sequence reads: CASSYSGSEQFF. The CDR3 DNA is TGTGCCAGCAGTTACTCAGGAAGCGAGCAGTTCTTC.

This rearrangement joins TRBV20-1 to TRBJ2-3; D not resolved. The CDR3 totals 11 residues. V was clipped by 4 bases and J by 4 bases, with 6 bases between them. Germline V CDR1 and CDR2: DFQATT, SNEGSKA (reference sequence). This chain's CDR3 is CSATPADTQYF. CDR3 nucleotides: TGCAGTGCTACTCCAGCAGATACGCAGTATTTT.

The genes are TRBV28 and TRBJ1-3; 7 bases fit TRBD1. The CDR3 covers 18 residues. V gave up 1 base and J gave up 4 bases; unmatched junction bases: 13. Per the germline V gene, CDR1 is MDHEN and CDR2 is SYDVKM. The chain's CDR3 is CASSLYPPEGAEGNTIYF. The CDR3 nucleotides are TGTGCCAGCAGTTTATACCCCCCCGAGGGGGCTGAGGGAAACACCATATATTTT.

V gene TRBV10-3 combines with J gene TRBJ2-7; TRBD1 agrees at 11 bases. The germline CDR1 and CDR2 sequences are ENHRY and SYGVKD. This CDR3 is built from 16 residues. The V segment lost 6 bases and the J segment 5 bases; nucleotides outside the gene matches: 12. The CDR3 is CAISTPGTGGFHEQYF. The CDR3 DNA is TGTGCCATCAGCACACCCGGGACAGGGGGATTCCACGAGCAGTACTTC.

CDR3 DNA: TGTGCCAGCGGGTCCGTGGGCCCCAATCAGCCCCAGCATTTT. Translated, it gives CASGSVGPNQPQHF. The rearrangement joins TRBV28 to TRBJ1-5; no reliable D call. CDR3 length equals 14 residues. With 8 bases removed from V and 3 bases from J, the gap between germline ends came to 14 bases. Germline loops: CDR1 MDHEN, CDR2 SYDVKM.